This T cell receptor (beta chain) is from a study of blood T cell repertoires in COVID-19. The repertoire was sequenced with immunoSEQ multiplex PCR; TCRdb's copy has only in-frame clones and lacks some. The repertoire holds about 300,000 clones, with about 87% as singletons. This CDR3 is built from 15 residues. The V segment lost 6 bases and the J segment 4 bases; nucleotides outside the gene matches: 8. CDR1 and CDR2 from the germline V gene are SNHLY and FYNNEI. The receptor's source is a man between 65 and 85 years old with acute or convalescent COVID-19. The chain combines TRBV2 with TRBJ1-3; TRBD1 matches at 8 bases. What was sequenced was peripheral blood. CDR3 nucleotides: TGTGCCAGCAGCCTAGACAGGGGCGAAGGAAACACCATATATTTT. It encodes CASSLDRGEGNTIYF.